Below, one TCR beta chain is given with its context. What antigen it recognizes has not been identified. Base qualities are not provided; no much larger clone lies one nucleotide away. This record belongs to a study of control samples from healthy donors and cancer patients (dated by TCRdb to 2019 to 2021). The receptor library was made with the immunoSEQ multiplex PCR assay. Drawn from immuneACCESS, this table holds only the in-frame rearrangements with V and J called that TCRdb kept. Clones are partly lost; checked studies trace under half to an unresolved V gene and leave the rest unexplained. This sample has tens of thousands of clones in its table, and about nine tenths of those were observed once. The top ten constitute 17% of the sample. The CDR3, from cysteine to phenylalanine, totals 15 residues. Kept here is only the CDR3 DNA, which spans 45 bases and is read in frame from base 1.

The sequence links TRBV21-1 to TRBJ1-4; TRBD1 is taken as the D call from the table, unchecked against the DNA. TRBV21-1 is a documented pseudogene. This receptor was obtained from a man aged 45-65 years in good health. The sequenced sample consisted of blood. Here is the DNA: TGTGCCAGCAGCAAGATTTCAGGGATTAATGAAAAACTGTTTTTT. The translation is CASSKISGINEKLFF.